The subject of this entry is one T cell receptor (beta chain). The antigen remains undetermined. Germline loops: CDR1 SGHRS, CDR2 YFSETQ. The CDR3 length is 15 residues. The V gene lost 1 base and the J gene lost 1 base, with 11 bases spanning the gap. This table comes from immunoSEQ multiplex PCR, and its TCRdb copy is limited to in-frame clones, with some not included. The repertoire holds approximately 420,000 clones, with approximately 87% as singletons. Treatment reported: over 15 received Ad26.COV2.S at low or high dose, single or two shots; 5 received placebo; per-sample allocation not given. Each sample was drawn 63 days after the first injection (of vaccine or placebo). The sample came from a Boston adult aged 18-55 years. This record belongs to a study of Ad26.COV2.S vaccination and SARS-CoV-2 variants. The study's findings and limits: The analyses of TCR breadth and depth may have understated the size of total T cell responses.

The sequence was obtained from a person aged 18-65 years who received the Ad26.COV2.S COVID-19 vaccine or a placebo. Here the sequenced sample was peripheral blood, taken in a trial of Ad26.COV2.S vaccine versus placebo. V usage is TRBV5-1 and J usage is TRBJ2-5; D gene unclear. In DNA form, the CDR3 reads TGCGCCAGCAGCTTGCGTGGCAGGAGCCAAGAGACCCAGTACTTC. The encoded protein is CASSLRGRSQETQYF. The full variable domain, rest sourced from reference TRBV5-1 and TRBJ2-5, is KAGVTQTPRYLIKTRGQQVTLSCSPISGHRSVSWYQQTPGQGLQFLFEYFSETQRNKGNFPGRFSGRQFSNSRSEMNVSTLELGDSALYLCASSLRGRSQETQYFGPGTRLLVL.